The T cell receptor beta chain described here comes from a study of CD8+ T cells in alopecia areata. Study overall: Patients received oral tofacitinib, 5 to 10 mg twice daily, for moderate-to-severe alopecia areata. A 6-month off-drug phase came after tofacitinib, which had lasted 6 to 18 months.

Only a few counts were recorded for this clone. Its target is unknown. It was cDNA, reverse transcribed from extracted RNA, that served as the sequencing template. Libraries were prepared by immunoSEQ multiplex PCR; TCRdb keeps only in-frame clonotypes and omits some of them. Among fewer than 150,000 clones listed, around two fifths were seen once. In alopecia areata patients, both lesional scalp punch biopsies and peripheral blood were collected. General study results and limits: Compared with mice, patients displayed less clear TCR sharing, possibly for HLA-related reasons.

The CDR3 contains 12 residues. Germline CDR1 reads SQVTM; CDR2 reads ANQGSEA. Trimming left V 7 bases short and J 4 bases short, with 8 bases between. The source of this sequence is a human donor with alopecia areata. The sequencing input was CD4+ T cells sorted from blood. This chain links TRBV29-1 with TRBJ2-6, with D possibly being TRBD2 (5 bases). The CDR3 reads CSAGSGANVLTF. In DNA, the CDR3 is TGCAGCGCGGGGAGCGGGGCCAACGTCCTGACTTTC.